This TCR beta chain emerged from a study of T cells in localized non-small cell lung cancer. This clone has more than one count but fewer than ten. Some clones are missing from TCRdb's copy, which holds only in-frame ones; the method was immunoSEQ multiplex PCR. Of fewer than 15,000 clones in the sample, about 28% are singletons; the top ten hold 7.2%. Germline loops: CDR1 SGDLS, CDR2 YYNGEE. The CDR3 consists of 14 residues. Trimming pared 0 bases from V and 2 bases from J, leaving 8 bases between. The gene calls are TRBV9 and TRBJ2-5; weak D call: TRBD2 (6 bases). The sequences come from lung tumor tissue, collected before any cancer treatment. The receptor was derived from a female donor aged 60 or older with stage I lung adenocarcinoma. The DNA for the CDR3 is TGTGCCAGCAGCGTAGGGACTACACAAGAGACCCAGTACTTC. This encodes CASSVGTTQETQYF.